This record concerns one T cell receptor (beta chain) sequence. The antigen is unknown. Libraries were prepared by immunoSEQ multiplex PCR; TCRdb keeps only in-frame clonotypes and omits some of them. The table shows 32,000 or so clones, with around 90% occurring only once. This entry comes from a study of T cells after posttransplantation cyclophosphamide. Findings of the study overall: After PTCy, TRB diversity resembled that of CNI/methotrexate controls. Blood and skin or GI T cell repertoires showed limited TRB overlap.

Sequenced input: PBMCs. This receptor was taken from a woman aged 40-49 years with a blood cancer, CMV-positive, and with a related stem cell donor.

The CDR3 bases are TGTGCCAGCAGCTTGGCCGGTGGTAGCGGGCTCTTAAAAGGGGATACGCAGTATTTT. Translated: CASSLAGGSGLLKGDTQYF. The rearrangement links TRBV5-4 to TRBJ2-3, with 7 bases lining up with TRBD2. Germline lookup yields CDR1 SGHNT and CDR2 YYREEE (reference sequence). J lost 6 bases, V lost 0 bases, and 19 bases had no gene match. CDR3 size: 19 residues.